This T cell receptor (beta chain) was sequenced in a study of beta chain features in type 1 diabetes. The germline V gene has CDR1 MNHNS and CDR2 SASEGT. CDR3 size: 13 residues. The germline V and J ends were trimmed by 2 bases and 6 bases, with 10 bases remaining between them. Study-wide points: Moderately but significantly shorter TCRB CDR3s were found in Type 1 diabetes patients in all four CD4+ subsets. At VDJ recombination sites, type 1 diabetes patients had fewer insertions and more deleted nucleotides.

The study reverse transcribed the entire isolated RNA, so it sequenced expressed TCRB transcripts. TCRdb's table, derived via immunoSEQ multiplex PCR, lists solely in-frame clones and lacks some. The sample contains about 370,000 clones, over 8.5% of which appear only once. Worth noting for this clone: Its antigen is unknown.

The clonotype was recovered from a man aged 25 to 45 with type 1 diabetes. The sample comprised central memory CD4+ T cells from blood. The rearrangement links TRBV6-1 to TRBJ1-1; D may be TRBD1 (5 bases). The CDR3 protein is CASSERGSPEAFF. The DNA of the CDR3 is TGTGCCAGCAGTGAACGGGGGAGCCCTGAAGCTTTCTTT.